This T cell receptor (beta chain) was observed in a study of blood T cells in healthy people across ages. Sample-barcoded 5' priming and a J-beta primer mix drove a second PCR of roughly 6 to 12 cycles. TCRdb called the 5' RACE reads again in MiXCR, with one record for every CDR3 protein. Of hundreds of thousands of distinct CDR3 sequences in the sample, 58% were seen once. The table lists this clonotype with a count of one. This CDR3 has 13 amino acids. The J segment lost 4 bases and the V segment lost 3 bases, leaving 4 bases of the junction unmatched. From germline, CDR1 is GTSNPN and CDR2 SVGIG (reference sequence).

Material: blood. The gene calls are TRBV30 and TRBJ1-2; the match to TRBD1 covers 8 bases. This receptor was identified in a man under 40 in good health. The CDR3 loop is CAWSGDRSYGYTF. The CDR3 DNA sequence: TGTGCCTGGAGCGGGGACAGGTCCTATGGCTACACCTTC.